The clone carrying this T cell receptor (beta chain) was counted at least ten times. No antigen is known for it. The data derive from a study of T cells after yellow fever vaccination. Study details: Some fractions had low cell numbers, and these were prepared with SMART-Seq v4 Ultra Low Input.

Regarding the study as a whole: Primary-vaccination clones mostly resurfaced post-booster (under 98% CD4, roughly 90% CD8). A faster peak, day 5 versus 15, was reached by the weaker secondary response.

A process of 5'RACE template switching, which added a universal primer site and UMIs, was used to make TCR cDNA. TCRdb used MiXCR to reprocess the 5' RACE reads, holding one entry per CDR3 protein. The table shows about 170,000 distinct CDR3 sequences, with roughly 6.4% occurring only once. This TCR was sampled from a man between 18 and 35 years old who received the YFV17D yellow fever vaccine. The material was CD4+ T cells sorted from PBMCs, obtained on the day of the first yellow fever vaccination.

The CDR3 is CASSDSVGYSPLHF. The CDR3 DNA is TGTGCCAGCAGCGACAGTGTTGGGTATTCACCCCTCCACTTT. The V and J genes are TRBV14 and TRBJ1-6; tentatively, D is TRBD1 (5 bases). This CDR3 is built from 14 residues. The V gene's germline CDR1 is SGHDN and CDR2 FVKESK. V was pared by 5 bases and J by 8 bases, with 13 bases between.